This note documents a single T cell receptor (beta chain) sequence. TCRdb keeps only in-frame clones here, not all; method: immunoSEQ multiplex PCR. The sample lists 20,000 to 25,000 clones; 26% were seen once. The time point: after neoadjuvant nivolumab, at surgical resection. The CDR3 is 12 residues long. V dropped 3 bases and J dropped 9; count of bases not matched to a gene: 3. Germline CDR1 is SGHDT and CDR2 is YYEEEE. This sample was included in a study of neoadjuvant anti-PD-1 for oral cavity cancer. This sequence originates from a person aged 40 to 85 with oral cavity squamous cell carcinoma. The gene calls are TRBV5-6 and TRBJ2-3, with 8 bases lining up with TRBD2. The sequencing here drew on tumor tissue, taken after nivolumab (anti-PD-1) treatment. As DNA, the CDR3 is TGTGCCAGCAGCTCCGGACTAGCAACGCAGTATTTT. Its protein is CASSSGLATQYF.